The rows below give T cell receptor beta chains drawn from one sample of a study of blood T cell repertoires in COVID-19. Clones were read by immunoSEQ multiplex PCR, and TCRdb kept only the in-frame ones, dropping some. The table includes 200,000 or so clones, roughly 88% detected once. Sequenced input: PBMCs or T cells enriched from blood (not recorded which). The receptors here all came from a woman aged 35 to 49 with acute COVID-19. CDR3s include the opening cysteine and the closing phenylalanine or tryptophan. D genes are given only for firm matches. Rows give clone size only sometimes, using once, few, many, or a class for an expanded clone.

j_gene | abundance | len | d_gene | v_gene | CDR3aa | CDR3nt
TRBJ2-7 | NA | 13 | NA | TRBV7-9 | CASSDTGVDEQYF | TGTGCCAGCAGCGATACGGGAGTGGACGAGCAGTACTTC
TRBJ2-5 | NA | 14 | NA | TRBV7-9 | CASSLGQVVETQYF | TGTGCCAGCAGCTTAGGGCAGGTGGTGGAGACCCAGTACTTC
TRBJ1-4 | NA | 14 | NA | TRBV10-2 | CASSPDFTNEKLFF | TGCGCCAGCAGCCCGGACTTTACTAATGAAAAACTGTTTTTT
TRBJ1-2 | NA | 15 | TRBD1 | TRBV27 | CASSPLLGQGAGYTF | TGTGCCAGCAGTCCCCTACTCGGACAGGGGGCTGGCTACACCTTC
TRBJ2-2 | NA | 14 | NA | TRBV7-9 | CASSHRVNTGELFF | TGTGCCAGCAGCCACAGGGTGAACACCGGGGAGCTGTTTTTT
TRBJ1-3 | NA | 14 | TRBD1 | TRBV3-1/TRBV3-2 | CASRNRGDGNTIYF | TGTGCCAGCAGAAACAGGGGGGATGGAAACACCATATATTTT
TRBJ2-7 | NA | 13 | TRBD1 | TRBV5-4 | CASSFQGGDEQYF | TGTGCCAGCAGCTTTCAAGGGGGCGACGAGCAGTACTTC
TRBJ2-7 | NA | 14 | TRBD1 | TRBV7-2 | CASSFRDRGYEQYF | TGTGCCAGCAGCTTTAGGGACAGGGGATACGAGCAGTACTTC
TRBJ2-1 | few | 14 | TRBD1 | TRBV2 | CASSLTGQYNEQFF | TGTGCCAGCAGTCTCACGGGACAGTACAATGAGCAGTTCTTC
TRBJ2-3 | NA | 15 | TRBD1 | TRBV6-5 | CASGPTGAVTDTQYF | TGTGCCAGCGGACCGACAGGGGCGGTCACAGATACGCAGTATTTT
TRBJ1-5 | NA | 14 | TRBD1 | TRBV2 | CASRKGTGPQPQHF | TGTGCCAGCAGGAAGGGGACAGGGCCCCAGCCCCAGCATTTT
TRBJ2-1 | NA | 13 | NA | TRBV7-9 | CASSPDTPGKQFF | TGTGCCAGCAGCCCAGATACTCCCGGGAAGCAGTTCTTC
TRBJ1-2 | NA | 15 | NA | TRBV19 | CASSIRRQDFSGYTF | TGTGCCAGTAGTATTCGGAGACAGGATTTTAGTGGCTACACCTTC
TRBJ2-7 | NA | 14 | NA | TRBV5-6 | CASSLRLNHYEQYF | TGTGCCAGCAGCTTGAGACTAAACCACTACGAGCAGTACTTC
TRBJ1-1 | few | 14 | NA | TRBV19 | CASSPQLGRTEAFF | TGTGCCAGTAGCCCTCAGCTGGGCCGAACTGAAGCTTTCTTT
TRBJ1-2 | NA | 15 | NA | TRBV6-2/TRBV6-3 | CASSGSRGANYGYTF | TGTGCCAGCAGTGGATCCCGGGGAGCTAACTATGGCTACACCTTC
TRBJ2-1 | NA | 15 | TRBD2 | TRBV7-2 | CASRRLSGGYNEQFF | TGTGCCAGCAGACGCCTTAGCGGGGGCTACAATGAGCAGTTCTTC
TRBJ2-7 | once | 15 | TRBD2 | TRBV19 | CASSRIAGETYEQYF | TGTGCCAGTAGTAGGATAGCGGGGGAGACCTACGAGCAGTACTTC